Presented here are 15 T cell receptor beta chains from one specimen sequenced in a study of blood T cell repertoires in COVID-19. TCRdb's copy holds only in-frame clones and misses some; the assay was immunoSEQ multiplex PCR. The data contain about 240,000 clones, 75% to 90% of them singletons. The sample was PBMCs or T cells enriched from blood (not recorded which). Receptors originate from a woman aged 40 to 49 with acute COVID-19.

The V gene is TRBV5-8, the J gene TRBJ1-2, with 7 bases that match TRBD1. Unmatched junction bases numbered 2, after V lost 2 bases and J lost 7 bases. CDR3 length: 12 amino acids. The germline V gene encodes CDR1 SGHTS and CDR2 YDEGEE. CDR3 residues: CASSLTGVGYTF. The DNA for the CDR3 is TGTGCCAGCAGCTTAACAGGGGTTGGCTACACCTTC.

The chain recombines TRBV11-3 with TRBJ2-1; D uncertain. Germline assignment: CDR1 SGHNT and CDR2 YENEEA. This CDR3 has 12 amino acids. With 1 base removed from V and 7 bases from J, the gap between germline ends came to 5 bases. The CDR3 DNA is TGTGCCAGCAGCTTAGTGCGTAATGAGCAGTTCTTC. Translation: CASSLVRNEQFF.

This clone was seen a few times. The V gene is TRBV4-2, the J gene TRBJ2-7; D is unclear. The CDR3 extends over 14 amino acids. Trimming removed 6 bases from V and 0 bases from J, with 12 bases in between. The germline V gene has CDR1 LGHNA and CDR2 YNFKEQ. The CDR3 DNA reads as TGTGCCAGCAGTCATGGAGAGAGCTCCTACGAGCAGTACTTC. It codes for CASSHGESSYEQYF.

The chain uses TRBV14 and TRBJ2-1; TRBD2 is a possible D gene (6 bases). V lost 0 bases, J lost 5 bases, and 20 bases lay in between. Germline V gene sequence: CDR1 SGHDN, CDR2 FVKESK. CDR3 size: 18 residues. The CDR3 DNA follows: TGTGCCAGCAGCCAAGATTCCCCTGTAGGAGGGTATCACAATGAGCAGTTCTTC. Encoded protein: CASSQDSPVGGYHNEQFF.

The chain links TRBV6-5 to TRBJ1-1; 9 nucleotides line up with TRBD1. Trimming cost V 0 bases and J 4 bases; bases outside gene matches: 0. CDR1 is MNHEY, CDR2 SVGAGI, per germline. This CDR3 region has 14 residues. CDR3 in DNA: TGTGCCAGCAGTTACTCACAGGGGGCCACTGAAGCTTTCTTT. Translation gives CASSYSQGATEAFF.

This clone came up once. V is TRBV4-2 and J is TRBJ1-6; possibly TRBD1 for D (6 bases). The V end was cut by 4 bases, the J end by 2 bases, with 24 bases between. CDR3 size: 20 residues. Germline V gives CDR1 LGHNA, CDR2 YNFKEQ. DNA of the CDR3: TGTGCCAGCAGCCCTGGGGAAGTGGACAGAAAGCTCACCTATAATTCACCCCTCCACTTT. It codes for CASSPGEVDRKLTYNSPLHF.

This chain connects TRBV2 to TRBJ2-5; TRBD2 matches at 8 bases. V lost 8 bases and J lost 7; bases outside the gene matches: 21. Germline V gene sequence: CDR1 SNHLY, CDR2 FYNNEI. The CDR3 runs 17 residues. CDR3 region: CASETSVVTPKIGTQYF. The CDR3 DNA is TGTGCCAGCGAGACTAGCGTTGTAACCCCTAAAATAGGGACCCAGTACTTC.

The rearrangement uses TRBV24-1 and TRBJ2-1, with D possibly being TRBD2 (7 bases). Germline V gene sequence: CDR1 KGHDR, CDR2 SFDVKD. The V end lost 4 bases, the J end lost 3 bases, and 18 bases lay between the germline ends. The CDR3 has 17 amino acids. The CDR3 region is CATSDPGGRENYNEQFF. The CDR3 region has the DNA TGTGCCACCAGTGACCCCGGGGGGCGGGAGAACTACAATGAGCAGTTCTTC.

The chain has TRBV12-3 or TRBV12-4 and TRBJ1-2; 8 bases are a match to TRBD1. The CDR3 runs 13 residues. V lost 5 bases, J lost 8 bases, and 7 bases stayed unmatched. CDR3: CASSTQGARGYTF. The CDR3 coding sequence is TGTGCCAGCAGTACCCAGGGGGCGAGGGGCTACACCTTC.

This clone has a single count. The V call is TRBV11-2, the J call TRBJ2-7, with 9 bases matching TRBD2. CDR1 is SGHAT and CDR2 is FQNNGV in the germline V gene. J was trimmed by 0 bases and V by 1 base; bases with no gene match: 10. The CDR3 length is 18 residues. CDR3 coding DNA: TGTGCCAGCAGCTTAGTTCAGGCGGGGACTAGCAGCTCCTACGAGCAGTACTTC. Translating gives CASSLVQAGTSSSYEQYF.

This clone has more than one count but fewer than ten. Here the CDR3 reads CASSATGERSYGYTF. CDR3 nucleotides: TGTGCCAGCTCAGCGACAGGGGAGCGGTCCTATGGCTACACCTTC. This chain uses TRBV18 with TRBJ1-2; 8 nucleotides line up with TRBD1. The trim removed 5 bases at V and 4 bases at J, leaving 9 bases unmatched. CDR3 length: 15 residues. The germline V gene encodes CDR1 KGHSH and CDR2 LQKENI.

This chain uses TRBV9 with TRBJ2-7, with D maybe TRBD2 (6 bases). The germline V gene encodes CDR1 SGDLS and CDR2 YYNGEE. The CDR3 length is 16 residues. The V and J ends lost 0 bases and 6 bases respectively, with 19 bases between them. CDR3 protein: CASSVGGNSLNSEQYF. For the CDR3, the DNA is TGTGCCAGCAGCGTAGGCGGGAACTCCCTAAACAGCGAGCAGTACTTC.

CDR3 DNA: TGTGCCAGCAGCCAAGGACTAGCGGGCCACAATGAGCAGTTCTTC. Its translation is CASSQGLAGHNEQFF. The chain has TRBV3-1 (or the pseudogene TRBV3-2) and TRBJ2-1, with 10 bases lining up with TRBD2. The CDR3 is 15 amino acids. Looked up from germline, CDR1 is LGHDT and CDR2 is YNNKEL (reference sequence). Unmatched junction bases numbered 2, after V lost 1 base and J lost 5 bases.

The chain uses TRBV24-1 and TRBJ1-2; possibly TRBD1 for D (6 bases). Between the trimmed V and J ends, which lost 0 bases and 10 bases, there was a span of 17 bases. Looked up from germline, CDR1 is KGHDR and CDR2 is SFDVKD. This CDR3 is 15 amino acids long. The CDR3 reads CATSDLLGGAGSYTF. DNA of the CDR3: TGTGCCACCAGTGATTTGCTAGGGGGAGCCGGTTCCTACACCTTC.

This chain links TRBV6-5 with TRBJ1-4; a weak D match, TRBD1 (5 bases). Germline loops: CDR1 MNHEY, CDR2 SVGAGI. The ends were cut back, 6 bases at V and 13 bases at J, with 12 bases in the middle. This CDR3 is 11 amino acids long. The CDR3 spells CASRGKTVLFF. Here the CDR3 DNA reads TGTGCCAGCAGGGGCAAGACAGTACTGTTTTTT.